This T cell receptor (beta chain) was observed in a study of T cell responses to AZD1222 COVID-19 vaccine. At the level of the study: Second-dose intervals near 4 or 12 weeks were combined.

The protocol was immunoSEQ multiplex PCR, while the TCRdb copy is restricted to in-frame clones and leaves out a portion. The sample holds 150,000 or so clones, approximately 90% seen once. Details on this clone: The target antigen is unknown.

CDR1 KGHDR and CDR2 SFDVKD come from the germline V gene. The CDR3 spans 13 residues. Trimming pared 5 bases from V and 4 bases from J, leaving 7 bases between. Study conclusions and caveats: After two AZD1222 doses, spike-specific TCR breadth and depth rose versus day 0. After the peak T cell response, and only then, were repertoires sampled. Donors were largely white British and mainly female; clonal diversity was possibly underestimated.

The source of this sequence is an adult in good health. The sequencing used peripheral blood, collected on day 0 of AZD1222 vaccination. The chain couples TRBV24-1 to TRBJ1-4; TRBD1 is a possible D gene (5 bases). The CDR3 DNA follows: TGTGCCACCAGTGGGGGCAGTAATGAAAAACTGTTTTTT. It encodes CATSGGSNEKLFF.